This T cell receptor beta chain appears in the sequencing data of a study of T-cell reconstitution after alpha-beta-depleted transplantation in children. Regarding the study as a whole: Elevated TCRbeta diversity at day 60 was traced, in some patients, to surviving recipient T cells and thymic progenitors. It was newly produced T cells that mostly accounted for T-cell counts and diversity one year after transplant. It was reported that alpha-beta T cells came from several hundred expanded graft clones (about two months after transplant).

Unique molecular identifiers were used to barcode this TCRbeta library. One entry per CDR3 protein results from TCRdb running MiXCR on the PCR reads. The repertoire holds fewer than 550,000 distinct CDR3 sequences, with roughly 10% as singletons. This clonotype was observed a few times. The antigen is not known. The CDR3 contains 15 residues. From germline, CDR1 is MNHEY and CDR2 SVGEGT. Trimming cost V 3 bases and J 7 bases; bases outside gene matches: 11. V and J are TRBV6-2 or TRBV6-3 and TRBJ2-7; 8 bases map to TRBD2. This TCR came from a female patient between 2 and 10 years old who had a stem cell transplant for aplastic anemia, so the T cells may come from the graft donor. This specimen consisted of PBMCs, mostly from graft donor cells, obtained 180 days after TCRalphabeta/CD19-depleted stem cell transplant. The CDR3 region is CASSYLAGGLREQYV. CDR3 DNA sequence: TGTGCCAGCAGTTATCTGGCGGGAGGTCTTCGGGAGCAGTACGTC.